This paragraph covers one T cell receptor beta chain sequence. Its cognate antigen is unknown. The record originates from a study of shared clonotypes between healthy human individuals. At the level of the study: Samples came from a couple of female and three male donors aged 18 to 49. Study observations and caveats: Tissue TCR repertoires likely differ from these blood-only repertoires.

Unsorted PBMC replicate PCRs used 250 to 300 ng DNA, roughly 30,000 T cell genomes. The method was immunoSEQ multiplex PCR; TCRdb's version includes in-frame clones alone and lacks a portion of them. The sample contains about 460,000 clones, roughly four fifths of which appear only once. The CDR3 runs 16 residues. In germline, CDR1 is SGHRS, CDR2 YFSETQ. Trimming removed 0 bases at V and 6 bases at J, with 17 bases between. The sequence came from a woman in her forties in good health. Some clones in this sample may be carry-over from other donors' samples. This chain connects TRBV5-1 to TRBJ2-3; D unresolved. Sequenced material: PBMCs. CDR3 DNA sequence: TGCGCCAGCAGCTTGGAGGGTCGGGCGAACCTCGATACGCAGTATTTT. Encoded protein: CASSLEGRANLDTQYF. Together with reference TRBV5-1 and TRBJ2-3, the CDR3 gives the full variable domain: KAGVTQTPRYLIKTRGQQVTLSCSPISGHRSVSWYQQTPGQGLQFLFEYFSETQRNKGNFPGRFSGRQFSNSRSEMNVSTLELGDSALYLCASSLEGRANLDTQYFGPGTRLTVL.